The clone carrying this TCR beta chain turned up a few times. What it recognizes is unknown. The record originates from a study of human T cells and chemical hapten exposure. Overall study findings and caveats: There were significantly more large CDR3 similarity clusters among expanded TCRs than among controls.

Germline V gives CDR1 SGDLS, CDR2 YYNGEE. Trimming cost V 4 bases and J 9 bases, with 11 bases left between them. The length of the CDR3 is 13 residues. The time point denotes: pre-sensitization, week 0. The treatment is: therapeutic diphenylcyclopropenone sensitization with weekly scalp DPC. Only after blood had been drawn was each patch test applied. Unfractionated whole blood yielded total RNA. TCRdb re-analysed the RACE reads in MiXCR, keeping a single row per CDR3 protein. The table records over 300,000 distinct CDR3 sequences, 4.5% to 5.5% of them present only once. This TCR was recovered from a woman in her fifties or sixties with alopecia areata. Some clones in this sample may be carry-over from other donors' samples. V usage is TRBV9 and J usage is TRBJ1-6; the D is unclear. Sample: whole blood, taken in connection with sensitization to the hapten diphenylcyclopropenone (DPC). CDR3 region: CASSLGFGSPLHF. The CDR3 region has the DNA TGTGCCAGCAGCTTGGGATTTGGTTCACCCCTCCACTTT. Filled out from reference TRBV9 and TRBJ1-6, the complete variable domain reads DSGVTQTPKHLITATGQRVTLRCSPRSGDLSVYWYQQSLDQGLQFLIQYYNGEERAKGNILERFSAQQFPDLHSELNLSSLELGDSALYFCASSLGFGSPLHFGNGTRLTVT.